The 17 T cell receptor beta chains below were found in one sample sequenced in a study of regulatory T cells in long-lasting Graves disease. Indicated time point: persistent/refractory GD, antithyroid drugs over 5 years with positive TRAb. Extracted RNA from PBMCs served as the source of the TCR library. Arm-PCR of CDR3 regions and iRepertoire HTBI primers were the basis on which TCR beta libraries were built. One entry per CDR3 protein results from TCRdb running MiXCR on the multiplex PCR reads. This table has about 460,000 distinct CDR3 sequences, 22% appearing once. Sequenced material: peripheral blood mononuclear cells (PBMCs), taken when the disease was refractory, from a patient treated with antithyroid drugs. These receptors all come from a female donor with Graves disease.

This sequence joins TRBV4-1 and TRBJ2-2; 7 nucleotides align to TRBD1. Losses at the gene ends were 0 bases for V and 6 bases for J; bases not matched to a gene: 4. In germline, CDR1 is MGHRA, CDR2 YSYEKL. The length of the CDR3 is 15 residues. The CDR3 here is CASSQDYQGAGELFF. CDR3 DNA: TGCGCCAGCAGCCAAGACTATCAGGGGGCCGGGGAGCTGTTTTTT.

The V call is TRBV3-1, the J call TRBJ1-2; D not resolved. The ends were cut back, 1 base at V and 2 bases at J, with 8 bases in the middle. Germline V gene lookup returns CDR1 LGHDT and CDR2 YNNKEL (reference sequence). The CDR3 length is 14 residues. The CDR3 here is CASSQGLGNYGYTF. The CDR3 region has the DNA TGTGCCAGCAGCCAAGGCCTGGGGAACTATGGCTACACCTTC.

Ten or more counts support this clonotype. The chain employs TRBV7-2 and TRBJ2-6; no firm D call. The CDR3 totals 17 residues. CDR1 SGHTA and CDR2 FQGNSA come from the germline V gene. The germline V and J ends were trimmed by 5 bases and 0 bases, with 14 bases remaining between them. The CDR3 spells CASSPPGLSSGANVLTF. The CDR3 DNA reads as TGTGCCAGCAGCCCCCCGGGCCTTAGCTCTGGGGCCAACGTCCTGACTTTC.

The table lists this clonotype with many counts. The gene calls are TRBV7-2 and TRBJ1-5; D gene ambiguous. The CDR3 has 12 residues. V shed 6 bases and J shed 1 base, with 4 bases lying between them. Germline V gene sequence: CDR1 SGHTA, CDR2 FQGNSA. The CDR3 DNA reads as TGTGCCAGCAGTCGGAGCAATCAGCCCCAGCATTTT. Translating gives CASSRSNQPQHF.

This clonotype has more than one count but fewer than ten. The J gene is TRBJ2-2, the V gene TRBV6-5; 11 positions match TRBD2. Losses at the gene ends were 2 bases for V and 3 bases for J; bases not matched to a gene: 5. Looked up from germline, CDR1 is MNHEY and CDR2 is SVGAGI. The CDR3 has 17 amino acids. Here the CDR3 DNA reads TGTGCCAGCAGTTACAATTGGGGACTAGCGGACACCGGGGAGCTGTTTTTT. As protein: CASSYNWGLADTGELFF.

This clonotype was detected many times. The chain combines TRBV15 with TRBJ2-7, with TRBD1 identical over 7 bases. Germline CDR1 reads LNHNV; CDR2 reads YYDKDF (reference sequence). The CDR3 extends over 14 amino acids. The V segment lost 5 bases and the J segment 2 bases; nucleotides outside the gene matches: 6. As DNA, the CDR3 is TGTGCCACCAGCTCCCAGACAGGGACCTACGAGCAGTACTTC. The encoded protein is CATSSQTGTYEQYF. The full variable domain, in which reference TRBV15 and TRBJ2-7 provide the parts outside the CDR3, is DAMVIQNPRYQVTQFGKPVTLSCSQTLNHNVMYWYQQKSSQAPKLLFHYYDKDFNNEADTPDNFQSRRPNTSFCFLDIRSPGLGDTAMYLCATSSQTGTYEQYFGPGTRLTVT.

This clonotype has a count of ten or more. CDR3 region: CASRGQGRSEAFF. As DNA, the CDR3 is TGTGCCAGCAGGGGACAGGGCCGCTCTGAAGCTTTCTTT. The chain is built from TRBV28 and TRBJ1-1; 9 positions agree with TRBD1. From germline, CDR1 is MDHEN and CDR2 SYDVKM. The CDR3 consists of 13 residues. V trimming: 6 bases; J trimming: 6 bases; junction bases outside the gene matches: 5.

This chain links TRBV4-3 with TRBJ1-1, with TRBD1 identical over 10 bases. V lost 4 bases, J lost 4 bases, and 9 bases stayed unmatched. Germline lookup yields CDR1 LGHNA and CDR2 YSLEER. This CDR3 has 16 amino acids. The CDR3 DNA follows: TGCGCCAGCAGCCGGGACAGGGGATCGGGTAGCACTGAAGCTTTCTTT. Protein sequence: CASSRDRGSGSTEAFF.

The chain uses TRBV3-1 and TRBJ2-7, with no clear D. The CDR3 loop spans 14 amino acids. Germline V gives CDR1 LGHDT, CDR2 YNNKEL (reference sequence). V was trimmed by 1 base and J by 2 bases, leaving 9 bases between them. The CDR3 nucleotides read TGTGCCAGCAGCCAAGCTCCCTTTACCTACGAGCAGTACTTC. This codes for CASSQAPFTYEQYF.

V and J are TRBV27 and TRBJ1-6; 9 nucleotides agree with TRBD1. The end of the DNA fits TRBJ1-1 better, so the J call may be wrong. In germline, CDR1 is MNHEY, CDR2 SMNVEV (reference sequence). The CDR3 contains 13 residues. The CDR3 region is CASSRGRDRVAFF. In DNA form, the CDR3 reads TGTGCCAGCAGTCGGGGCAGGGACAGGGTAGCTTTCTTT.

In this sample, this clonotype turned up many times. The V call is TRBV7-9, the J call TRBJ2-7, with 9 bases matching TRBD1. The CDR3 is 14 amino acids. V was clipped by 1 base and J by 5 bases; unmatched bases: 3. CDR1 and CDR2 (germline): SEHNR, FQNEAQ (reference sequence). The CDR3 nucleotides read TGTGCCAGCAGCTTAGTGGGGACAGGGCACGAGCAGTACTTC. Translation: CASSLVGTGHEQYF.

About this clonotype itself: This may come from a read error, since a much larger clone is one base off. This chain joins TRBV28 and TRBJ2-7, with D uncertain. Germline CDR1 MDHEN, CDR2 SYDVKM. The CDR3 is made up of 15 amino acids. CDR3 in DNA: TGTGCCAGCAGTCCTCGGAAGGGTAGGTTCTACGAGCAGCACTTC. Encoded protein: CASSPRKGRFYEQHF.

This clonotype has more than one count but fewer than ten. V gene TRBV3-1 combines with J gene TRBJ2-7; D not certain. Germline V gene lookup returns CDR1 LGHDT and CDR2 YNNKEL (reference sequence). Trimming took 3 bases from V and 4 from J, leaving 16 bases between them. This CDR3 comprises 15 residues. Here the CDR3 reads CASSHSGSPPYEQYF. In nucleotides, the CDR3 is TGTGCCAGCAGCCATTCCGGGTCGCCCCCTTACGAGCAGTACTTC.

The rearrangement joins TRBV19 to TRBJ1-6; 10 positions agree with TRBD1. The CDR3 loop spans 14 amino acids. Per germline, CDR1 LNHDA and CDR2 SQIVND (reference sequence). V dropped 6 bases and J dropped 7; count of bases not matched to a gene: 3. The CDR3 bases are TGTGCCAGTAGAGGACAGGGGGTGAATTCACCCCTCCACTTT. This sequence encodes CASRGQGVNSPLHF.

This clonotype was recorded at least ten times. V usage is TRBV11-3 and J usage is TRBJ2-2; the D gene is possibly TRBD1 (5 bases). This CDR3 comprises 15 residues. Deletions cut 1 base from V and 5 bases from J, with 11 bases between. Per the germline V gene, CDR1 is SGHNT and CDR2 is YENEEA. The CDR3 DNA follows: TGTGCCAGCAGCTTAGGGGGCAGGGAAACCGGGGAGCTGTTTTTT. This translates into CASSLGGRETGELFF.

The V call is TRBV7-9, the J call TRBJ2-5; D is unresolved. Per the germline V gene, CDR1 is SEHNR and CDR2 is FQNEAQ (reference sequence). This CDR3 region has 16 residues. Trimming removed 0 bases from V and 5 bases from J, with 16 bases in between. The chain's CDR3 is CASSLAVDTTMETQYF. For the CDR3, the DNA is TGTGCCAGCAGCTTAGCGGTGGATACCACAATGGAGACCCAGTACTTC.

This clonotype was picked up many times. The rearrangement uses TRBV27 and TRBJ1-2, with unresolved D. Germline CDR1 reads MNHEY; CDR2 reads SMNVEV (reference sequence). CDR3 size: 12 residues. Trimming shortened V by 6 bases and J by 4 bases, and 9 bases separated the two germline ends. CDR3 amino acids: CASSSLGYGYTF. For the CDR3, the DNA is TGTGCCAGCAGCTCCTTAGGCTATGGCTACACCTTC.